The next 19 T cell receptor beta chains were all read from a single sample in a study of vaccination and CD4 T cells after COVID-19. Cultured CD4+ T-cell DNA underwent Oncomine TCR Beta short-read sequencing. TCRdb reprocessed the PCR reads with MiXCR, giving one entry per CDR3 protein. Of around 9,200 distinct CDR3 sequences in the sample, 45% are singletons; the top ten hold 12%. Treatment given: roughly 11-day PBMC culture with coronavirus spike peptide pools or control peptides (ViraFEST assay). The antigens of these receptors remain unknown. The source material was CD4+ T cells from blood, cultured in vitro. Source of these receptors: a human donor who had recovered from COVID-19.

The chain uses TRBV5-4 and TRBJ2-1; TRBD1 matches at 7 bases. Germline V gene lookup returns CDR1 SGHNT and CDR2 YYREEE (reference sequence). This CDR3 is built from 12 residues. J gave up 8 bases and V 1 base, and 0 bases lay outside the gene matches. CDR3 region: CASSLTGDEQFF. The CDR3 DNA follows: TGTGCCAGCAGCTTGACAGGGGATGAGCAGTTCTTC.

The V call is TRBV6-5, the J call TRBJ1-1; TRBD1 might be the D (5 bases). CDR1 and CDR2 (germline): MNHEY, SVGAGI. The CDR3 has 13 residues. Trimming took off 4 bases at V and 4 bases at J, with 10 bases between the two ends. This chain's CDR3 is CASSFRGGTEAFF. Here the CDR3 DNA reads TGTGCCAGCAGTTTTAGGGGTGGCACTGAAGCTTTCTTT.

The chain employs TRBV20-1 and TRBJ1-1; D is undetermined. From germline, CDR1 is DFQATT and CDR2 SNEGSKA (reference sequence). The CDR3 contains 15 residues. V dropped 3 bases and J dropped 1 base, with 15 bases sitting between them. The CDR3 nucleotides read TGCAGTGCTAGTATCTTGGCGCGGGGGAACACTGAAGCTTTCTTT. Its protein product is CSASILARGNTEAFF.

DNA for the CDR3: TGCAGTGCTATTGTCGGTGGTGAAAAACTGTTTTTT. This encodes CSAIVGGEKLFF. The rearrangement links TRBV20-1 to TRBJ1-4, with D uncertain. Germline loops: CDR1 DFQATT, CDR2 SNEGSKA (reference sequence). CDR3 length: 12 amino acids. Trimming removed 4 bases at V and 7 bases at J, with 10 bases between.

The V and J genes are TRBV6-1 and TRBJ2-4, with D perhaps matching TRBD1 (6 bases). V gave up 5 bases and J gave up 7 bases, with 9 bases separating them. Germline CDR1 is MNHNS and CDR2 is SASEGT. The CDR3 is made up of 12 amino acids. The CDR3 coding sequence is TGTGCCAGCAGTACAAGGGGGAACATTCAGTACTTC. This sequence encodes CASSTRGNIQYF.

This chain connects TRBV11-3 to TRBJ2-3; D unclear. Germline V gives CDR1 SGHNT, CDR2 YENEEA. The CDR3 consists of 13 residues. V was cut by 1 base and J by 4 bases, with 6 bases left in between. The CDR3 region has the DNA TGTGCCAGCAGCTTAGTCCGTTCAGATACGCAGTATTTT. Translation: CASSLVRSDTQYF.

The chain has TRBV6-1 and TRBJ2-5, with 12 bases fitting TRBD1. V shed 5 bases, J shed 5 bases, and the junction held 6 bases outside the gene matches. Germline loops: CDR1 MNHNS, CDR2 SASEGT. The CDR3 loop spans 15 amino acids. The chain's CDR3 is CASSTGTGGGETQYF. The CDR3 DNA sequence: TGTGCCAGCAGTACCGGGACAGGGGGCGGTGAGACCCAGTACTTC.

The CDR3 coding sequence is TGTGCCAGCAGTGAATTGGCGAATTCACCCCTCCACTTT. It specifies CASSELANSPLHF. The chain couples TRBV2 to TRBJ1-6; D call uncertain. From germline, CDR1 is SNHLY and CDR2 FYNNEI. V was trimmed by 2 bases and J by 7 bases, leaving 6 bases between them. This CDR3 spans 13 amino acids.

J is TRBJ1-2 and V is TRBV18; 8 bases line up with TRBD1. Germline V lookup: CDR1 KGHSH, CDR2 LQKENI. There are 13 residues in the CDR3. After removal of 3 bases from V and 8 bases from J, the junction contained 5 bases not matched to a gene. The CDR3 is CASSPATGVGYTF. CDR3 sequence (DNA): TGTGCCAGCTCACCCGCGACAGGGGTCGGCTACACCTTC.

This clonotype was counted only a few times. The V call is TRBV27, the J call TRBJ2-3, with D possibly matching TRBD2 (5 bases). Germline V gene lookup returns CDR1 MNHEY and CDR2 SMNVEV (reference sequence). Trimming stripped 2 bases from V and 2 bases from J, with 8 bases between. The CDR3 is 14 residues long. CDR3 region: CASSLRDYTDTQYF. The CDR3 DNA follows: TGTGCCAGCAGTTTACGGGATTACACAGATACGCAGTATTTT.

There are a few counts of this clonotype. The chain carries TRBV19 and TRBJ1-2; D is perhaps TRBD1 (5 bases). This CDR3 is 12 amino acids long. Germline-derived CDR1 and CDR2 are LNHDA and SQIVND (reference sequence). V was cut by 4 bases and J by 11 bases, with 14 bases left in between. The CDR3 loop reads CASSTGTESYTF. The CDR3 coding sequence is TGTGCCAGTAGTACTGGGACTGAAAGTTACACCTTC.

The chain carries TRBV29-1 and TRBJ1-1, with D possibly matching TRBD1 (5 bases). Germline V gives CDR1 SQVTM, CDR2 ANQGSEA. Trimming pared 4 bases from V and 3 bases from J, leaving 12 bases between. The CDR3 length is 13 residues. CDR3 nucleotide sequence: TGCAGCGTTGCCGTTGGGGGGGACACTGAAGCTTTCTTT. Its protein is CSVAVGGDTEAFF.

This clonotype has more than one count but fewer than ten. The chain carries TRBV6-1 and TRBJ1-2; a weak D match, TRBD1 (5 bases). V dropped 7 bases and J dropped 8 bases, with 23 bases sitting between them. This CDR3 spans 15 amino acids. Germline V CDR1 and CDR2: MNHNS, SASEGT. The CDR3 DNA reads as TGTGCCAGCATCCCGAGAGGAGGGGCTTTTCAAGGCTACACCTTC. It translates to CASIPRGGAFQGYTF.

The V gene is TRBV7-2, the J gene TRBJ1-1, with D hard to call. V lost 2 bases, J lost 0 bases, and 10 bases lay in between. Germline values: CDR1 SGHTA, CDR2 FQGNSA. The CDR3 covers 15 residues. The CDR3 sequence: CASSLRSDMNTEAFF. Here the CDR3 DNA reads TGTGCCAGCAGCTTAAGATCAGATATGAACACTGAAGCTTTCTTT.

CDR3 amino acids: CASSQDRVREETQYF. DNA of the CDR3: TGTGCCAGCAGCCAAGACAGGGTGAGAGAAGAGACCCAGTACTTC. This chain links TRBV14 with TRBJ2-5; D may be TRBD1 (5 bases). Between the trimmed V and J ends, which lost 0 bases and 3 bases, there was a span of 11 bases. The CDR3 runs 15 residues. Germline assignment: CDR1 SGHDN and CDR2 FVKESK.

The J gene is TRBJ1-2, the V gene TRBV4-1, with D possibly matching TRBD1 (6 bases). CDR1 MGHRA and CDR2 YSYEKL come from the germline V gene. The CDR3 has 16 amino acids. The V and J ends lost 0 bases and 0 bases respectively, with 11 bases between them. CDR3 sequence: CASSQEGAPSNYGYTF. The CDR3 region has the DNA TGCGCCAGCAGCCAAGAGGGGGCGCCGTCTAACTATGGCTACACCTTC.

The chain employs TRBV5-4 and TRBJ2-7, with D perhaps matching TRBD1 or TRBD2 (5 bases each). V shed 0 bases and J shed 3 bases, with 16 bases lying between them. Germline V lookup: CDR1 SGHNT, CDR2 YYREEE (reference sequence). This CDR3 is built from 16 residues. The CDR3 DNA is TGTGCCAGCAGCTTGGGAGGGGTTGAGGCCCTCTACGAGCAGTACTTC. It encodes CASSLGGVEALYEQYF.

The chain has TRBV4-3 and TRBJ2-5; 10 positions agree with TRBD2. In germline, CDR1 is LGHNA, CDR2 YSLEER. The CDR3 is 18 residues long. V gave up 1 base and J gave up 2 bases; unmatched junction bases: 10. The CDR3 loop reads CASSQAPGTSASQETQYF. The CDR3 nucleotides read TGCGCCAGCAGCCAAGCCCCCGGGACTAGCGCCTCACAAGAGACCCAGTACTTC.

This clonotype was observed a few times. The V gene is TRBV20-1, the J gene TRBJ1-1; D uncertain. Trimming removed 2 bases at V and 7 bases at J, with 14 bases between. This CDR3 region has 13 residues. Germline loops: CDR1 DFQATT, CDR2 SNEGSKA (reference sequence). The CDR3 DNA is TGCAGTGCTAGACACTCACTATCGAGTGAAGCTTTCTTT. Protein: CSARHSLSSEAFF.